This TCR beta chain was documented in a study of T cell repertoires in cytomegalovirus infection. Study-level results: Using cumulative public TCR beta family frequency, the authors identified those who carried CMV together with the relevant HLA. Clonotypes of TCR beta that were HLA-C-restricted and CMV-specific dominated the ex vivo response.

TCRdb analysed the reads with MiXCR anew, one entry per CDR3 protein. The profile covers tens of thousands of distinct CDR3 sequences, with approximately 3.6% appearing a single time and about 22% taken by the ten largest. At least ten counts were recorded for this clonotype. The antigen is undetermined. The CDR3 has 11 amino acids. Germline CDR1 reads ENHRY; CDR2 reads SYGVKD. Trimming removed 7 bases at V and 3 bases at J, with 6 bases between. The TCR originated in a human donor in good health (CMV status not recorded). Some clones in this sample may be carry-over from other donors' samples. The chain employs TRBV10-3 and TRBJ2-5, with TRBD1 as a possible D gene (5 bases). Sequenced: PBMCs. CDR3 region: CAIKQEETQYF. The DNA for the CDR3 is TGTGCCATCAAACAGGAAGAGACCCAGTACTTC.